Given below is one T cell receptor (beta chain) in context. This sample is drawn from a study of control samples from healthy donors and cancer patients. Assay: immunoSEQ multiplex PCR; the TCRdb copy retains only in-frame clones and omits some. The top ten clones hold more than 5.5% of a sample with over 65,000 clones, less than 95% of them seen once. Trimming at V came to 0 bases and at J to 3 bases, leaving 1 base not matched to a gene. Germline V CDR1 and CDR2: SGHTA, FQGTGA. The CDR3 spans 14 residues. Sample: blood. The chain couples TRBV7-3 to TRBJ2-5; 7 positions agree with TRBD1. The sequence was collected from a woman aged 40 to 50 in good health. The DNA for the CDR3 is TGTGCCAGCAGCTTAACGGGACAGAAAGAGACCCAGTACTTC. This gives the protein CASSLTGQKETQYF.